The T cell receptor beta chain described here comes from a study of CD8+ T cells in alopecia areata. About the study: After 6 to 18 months of tofacitinib, follow-up continued 6 months off drug. Findings of the study overall: Elevated clonality characterized lesional scalp relative to normal scalp, particularly in alopecia totalis/universalis. The treated group had a single nonresponder, limiting CD8+ expansion-response conclusions.

Extraction and reverse transcription of RNA yielded cDNA as the sequencing template. The data were produced by immunoSEQ multiplex PCR, yet TCRdb's version contains in-frame clones alone and is incomplete. The table shows 150,000 to 200,000 clones, with approximately 51% occurring only once. With respect to this clone: Its specificity is unknown.

As to treatment: oral pan-JAK inhibitor, 5-10 mg twice daily. Alopecia areata patients provided lesional scalp punch biopsies and peripheral blood. With 4 bases clipped from V and 4 bases from J, the junction kept 6 bases outside the gene matches. CDR1 SGHRS and CDR2 YFSETQ come from the germline V gene. CDR3 length: 17 amino acids. This TCR derives from a human donor with alopecia areata. The chain links TRBV5-1 to TRBJ2-2; 14 nucleotides agree with TRBD2. The sequences come from CD8+ T cells sorted from blood, collected between weeks 51 and 52, from a patient treated with tofacitinib. The CDR3 loop is CASSQGLAGGSTGELFF. The CDR3 DNA follows: TGCGCCAGCAGCCAAGGACTAGCGGGGGGCAGCACCGGGGAGCTGTTTTTT.